Shown below are 31 T cell receptor beta chains from a single sample sequenced in a study of OX40 agonist ivuxolimab in advanced cancers. Produced via immunoSEQ multiplex PCR; TCRdb's table is partial and in-frame only. The data hold around 60,000 clones, with approximately 90% observed a single time. Sequences were derived from CD4+ or CD8+ T cells sorted from blood, sampled in a trial of the OX40 agonist ivuxolimab. These receptors all come from an adult with an advanced solid tumor such as melanoma, head and neck, liver or kidney cancer.

DNA for the CDR3: TGTGCCAGCAGTCCCCTAGCGAAAGACACAGATACGCAGTATTTT. It is translated as CASSPLAKDTDTQYF. This sequence joins TRBV28 and TRBJ2-3; D may be TRBD2 (6 bases). Germline-derived CDR1 and CDR2 are MDHEN and SYDVKM. V lost 5 bases, J lost 2 bases, and 14 bases lay in between. The CDR3 has 15 residues.

The chain joins TRBV7-9 to TRBJ2-1; D may be TRBD2 (6 bases). V dropped 5 bases and J dropped 4 bases, with 12 bases sitting between them. The CDR3 extends over 14 amino acids. Germline loops: CDR1 SEHNR, CDR2 FQNEAQ (reference sequence). CDR3 DNA: TGTGCCAGCAGCAAACCGGGACTTTACAATGAGCAGTTCTTC. Encoded protein: CASSKPGLYNEQFF.

J is TRBJ1-1 and V is TRBV7-9, with 8 bases fitting TRBD1. CDR3 length: 16 amino acids. Losses at the gene ends were 1 base for V and 1 base for J; bases not matched to a gene: 5. The germline gives CDR1 SEHNR, CDR2 FQNEAQ (reference sequence). CDR3 residues: CASSLVQGAPNTEAFF. DNA for the CDR3: TGTGCCAGCAGCTTAGTCCAGGGGGCGCCGAACACTGAAGCTTTCTTT. The variable domain in full, with the rest retrieved from reference TRBV7-9 and TRBJ1-1, is DTGVSQNPRHKITKRGQNVTFRCDPISEHNRLYWYRQTLGQGPEFLTYFQNEAQLEKSRLLSDRFSAERPKGSFSTLEIQRTEQGDSAMYLCASSLVQGAPNTEAFFGQGTRLTVV.

V and J are TRBV11-2 and TRBJ1-1; 8 bases are a match to TRBD1. Germline CDR1 is SGHAT and CDR2 is FQNNGV. V lost 1 base, J lost 5 bases, and 9 bases stayed unmatched. This CDR3 contains 16 residues. In nucleotides, the CDR3 is TGTGCCAGCAGCTTAGTGTTTGCAGGGGGCTGGACTGAAGCTTTCTTT. Residues: CASSLVFAGGWTEAFF. The variable domain in full, completed from reference TRBV11-2 and TRBJ1-1, reads EAGVAQSPRYKIIEKRQSVAFWCNPISGHATLYWYQQILGQGPKLLIQFQNNGVVDDSQLPKDRFSAERLKGVDSTLKIQPAKLEDSAVYLCASSLVFAGGWTEAFFGQGTRLTVV.

J is TRBJ1-1 and V is TRBV7-8; D might be TRBD1 (6 bases). Trimming removed 4 bases at V and 2 bases at J, with 11 bases between. In germline, CDR1 is SGHVS, CDR2 FQNEAQ. The CDR3 runs to 14 residues. The CDR3 coding sequence is TGTGCCAGCAGCTACCGGACAGCAAACACTGAAGCTTTCTTT. This codes for CASSYRTANTEAFF.

The chain couples TRBV7-8 to TRBJ2-1, with TRBD2 matching 13 bases. V dropped 5 bases and J dropped 4; count of bases not matched to a gene: 8. CDR3 length equals 17 residues. Germline CDR1 reads SGHVS; CDR2 reads FQNEAQ. DNA for the CDR3: TGTGCCAGCAGCCCAGTATCGGGACTAGCGGGATACAATGAGCAGTTCTTC. Translated, it gives CASSPVSGLAGYNEQFF.

The chain carries TRBV7-2 and TRBJ2-7; 7 bases are shared with TRBD1. CDR1 and CDR2 (germline): SGHTA, FQGNSA. The CDR3 consists of 14 residues. J was trimmed by 3 bases and V by 5 bases; bases with no gene match: 7. CDR3 amino acids: CASSPGTAGYEQYF. CDR3 nucleotides: TGTGCCAGCAGCCCCGGGACAGCCGGCTACGAGCAGTACTTC. The full variable domain, with the rest looked up from reference TRBV7-2 and TRBJ2-7, is GAGVSQSPSNKVTEKGKDVELRCDPISGHTALYWYRQSLGQGLEFLIYFQGNSAPDKSGLPSDRFSAERTGGSVSTLTIQRTQQEDSAVYLCASSPGTAGYEQYFGPGTRLTVT.

The V gene is TRBV4-2, the J gene TRBJ2-7; TRBD2 matches at 7 bases. The CDR3 has 16 residues. Germline V gene lookup returns CDR1 LGHNA and CDR2 YNFKEQ. The J segment lost 7 bases and the V segment lost 0 bases, leaving 12 bases of the junction unmatched. CDR3 bases: TGTGCCAGCAGCCAAGACATGTGGACGGGGGGTAGGGAGCAGTACTTC. It translates to CASSQDMWTGGREQYF.

This clone has a single count. The rearrangement uses TRBV2 and TRBJ2-1, with D uncertain. CDR3 length: 14 amino acids. Germline CDR1 and CDR2: SNHLY and FYNNEI. Trimming pared 11 bases from V and 3 bases from J, leaving 17 bases between. The CDR3 DNA is TGTGCCTCGAACCCGGCCATTAACTACAATGAGCAGTTCTTC. Translation: CASNPAINYNEQFF.

The chain combines TRBV6-6 with TRBJ2-7, with D possibly matching TRBD2 (5 bases). The CDR3 spans 14 residues. Germline loops: CDR1 MNHNY, CDR2 SVGAGI (reference sequence). V lost 2 bases and J lost 0, with 8 bases in between. This CDR3 is CASSYEGSSYEQYF. For the CDR3, the DNA is TGTGCCAGCAGTTACGAGGGCAGCTCCTACGAGCAGTACTTC.

V and J are TRBV7-6 and TRBJ2-1, with TRBD1 matching over 10 bases. Germline V gene lookup returns CDR1 SGHVS and CDR2 FNYEAQ. Trimming took 5 bases from V and 4 from J; bases not matched to a gene: 5. This CDR3 comprises 15 residues. In DNA form, the CDR3 reads TGTGCCAGCAGCCACGGGGACAGGGGATACAATGAGCAGTTCTTC. Translating gives CASSHGDRGYNEQFF.

The chain uses TRBV11-3 and TRBJ2-1; TRBD2 agrees at 9 bases. The CDR3 consists of 14 residues. J lost 9 bases, V lost 8 bases, and 11 bases had no gene match. Germline-derived CDR1 and CDR2 are SGHNT and YENEEA. CDR3 loop: CASSTSGLGSEQFF. CDR3 nucleotides: TGTGCCAGCTCGACTAGCGGATTAGGAAGTGAGCAGTTCTTC.

V is TRBV7-6 and J is TRBJ2-7; D remains ambiguous. The CDR3 totals 16 residues. Trimming left V 0 bases short and J 2 bases short, with 14 bases between. Germline V CDR1 and CDR2: SGHVS, FNYEAQ. The CDR3 DNA is TGTGCCAGCAGCTTAGCAGTAAGCTCCTCCACCTACGAGCAGTACTTC. This codes for CASSLAVSSSTYEQYF.

The chain carries TRBV11-2 and TRBJ2-1, with D possibly matching TRBD2 (5 bases). Germline CDR1 reads SGHAT; CDR2 reads FQNNGV. The CDR3 covers 16 residues. Trimming removed 5 bases at V and 0 bases at J, with 14 bases between. In DNA, the CDR3 is TGTGCCAGCAGCCCGACGACTAAAAGCTCCTACAATGAGCAGTTCTTC. It codes for CASSPTTKSSYNEQFF.

The CDR3 loop reads CASSQDISALGRGVEQYF. CDR3 in DNA: TGTGCCAGCAGCCAAGACATATCGGCGTTGGGACGAGGTGTCGAGCAGTACTTC. The V and J genes are TRBV14 and TRBJ2-7; D tentatively fits TRBD1 or TRBD2 (5 bases each). Trimming took 0 bases from V and 6 from J, leaving 24 bases between them. CDR3 length equals 18 residues. Germline V lookup: CDR1 SGHDN, CDR2 FVKESK.

The count of this clone is one. The CDR3 coding sequence is TGTGCCAGCAGTACCGGACTAGCGGAGCAGTTCTTC. The encoded protein is CASSTGLAEQFF. The genes are TRBV27 and TRBJ2-1; 9 bases are shared with TRBD2. Germline lookup yields CDR1 MNHEY and CDR2 SMNVEV (reference sequence). The V segment lost 5 bases and the J segment 10 bases; nucleotides outside the gene matches: 3. There are 12 residues in the CDR3.

The chain carries TRBV4-1 and TRBJ2-5; maybe TRBD2 (6 bases). This CDR3 is built from 15 residues. V lost 0 bases and J lost 1, with 9 bases in between. Germline V gene data show CDR1 as MGHRA and CDR2 as YSYEKL. CDR3 in amino acids: CASSQDPGLQETQYF. The CDR3 DNA is TGCGCCAGCAGCCAAGATCCGGGACTCCAAGAGACCCAGTACTTC.

J is TRBJ2-1 and V is TRBV5-1; TRBD2 aligns across 14 bases. From germline, CDR1 is SGHRS and CDR2 YFSETQ. The CDR3 consists of 15 residues. Trimming removed 4 bases from V and 9 bases from J; junction bases left unmatched: 6. The CDR3 here is CASSTGLAGGGEQFF. CDR3 DNA: TGCGCCAGCAGCACCGGACTAGCGGGAGGAGGTGAGCAGTTCTTC.

The chain carries TRBV7-2 and TRBJ1-1, with unresolved D. V was cut by 1 base and J by 6 bases, with 9 bases left in between. Germline CDR1 SGHTA, CDR2 FQGNSA. The CDR3 is made up of 13 amino acids. The CDR3 DNA is TGTGCCAGCAGCTTAGGTGGCAAGCCTGAAGCTTTCTTT. Translated: CASSLGGKPEAFF.

CDR3 DNA: TGTGCCAGCAGTGACGGACAGGGTTCGGTAGATACGCAGTATTTT. Translation gives CASSDGQGSVDTQYF. The V call is TRBV6-4, the J call TRBJ2-3; 8 nucleotides align to TRBD1. The germline V gene has CDR1 MRHNA and CDR2 SNTAGT. Unmatched junction bases numbered 6, after V lost 2 bases and J lost 5 bases. The CDR3 totals 15 residues.

This clone was detected once. The rearrangement uses TRBV13 and TRBJ2-7; the match to TRBD1 covers 10 bases. Per germline, CDR1 PRHDT and CDR2 FYEKMQ (reference sequence). The CDR3 contains 15 residues. J gave up 2 bases and V 4 bases, and 5 bases lay outside the gene matches. The CDR3 protein is CASSSPGQGTYEQYF. The DNA of the CDR3 is TGTGCCAGCAGCTCACCGGGACAGGGGACCTACGAGCAGTACTTC.

The V and J genes are TRBV6-5 and TRBJ2-3; D may match TRBD1 or TRBD2 (5 bases each). This CDR3 has 14 residues. The germline gives CDR1 MNHEY, CDR2 SVGAGI. V was pared by 2 bases and J by 1 base, with 7 bases between. The CDR3 DNA is TGTGCCAGCAGTTACATGGGGGGCACAGATACGCAGTATTTT. It is translated as CASSYMGGTDTQYF.

The J gene is TRBJ1-4, the V gene TRBV27; a weak D match, TRBD1 (6 bases). V lost 5 bases to trimming and J lost 7 bases, with 14 bases between them. Germline CDR1 reads MNHEY; CDR2 reads SMNVEV (reference sequence). CDR3 size: 14 residues. The CDR3 DNA sequence: TGTGCCAGCAGTCCCCTGACAGGATTTGAAAAACTGTTTTTT. Its translation: CASSPLTGFEKLFF. Full variable domain (missing parts from reference TRBV27 and TRBJ1-4): EAQVTQNPRYLITVTGKKLTVTCSQNMNHEYMSWYRQDPGLGLRQIYYSMNVEVTDKGDVPEGYKVSRKEKRNFPLILESPSPNQTSLYFCASSPLTGFEKLFFGSGTQLSVL.

The V and J genes are TRBV10-1 and TRBJ1-1; D call uncertain. The CDR3 totals 16 residues. The V end lost 2 bases, the J end lost 0 bases, and 13 bases lay between the germline ends. Per germline, CDR1 WNHNN and CDR2 SYGVQD (reference sequence). The CDR3 nucleotides read TGCGCCAGCAGTGAGAGCCCAACTAGCATGAACACTGAAGCTTTCTTT. Residues: CASSESPTSMNTEAFF.

The chain couples TRBV6-4 to TRBJ2-3; 11 bases are a match to TRBD2. V trimming: 3 bases; J trimming: 2 bases; junction bases outside the gene matches: 1. Germline CDR1 and CDR2: MRHNA and SNTAGT. The CDR3 covers 15 residues. The CDR3 reads CASSELAGATDTQYF. In DNA form, the CDR3 reads TGTGCCAGCAGTGAACTAGCGGGAGCCACAGATACGCAGTATTTT.

The chain has TRBV7-9 and TRBJ1-5; unclear D gene. The V end lost 1 base, the J end lost 6 bases, and 4 bases lay between the germline ends. This CDR3 contains 12 residues. The germline gives CDR1 SEHNR, CDR2 FQNEAQ (reference sequence). Here the CDR3 reads CASSLGVQPQHF. CDR3 coding DNA: TGTGCCAGCAGCTTAGGCGTTCAGCCCCAGCATTTT.

This clone has just one count. The rearrangement links TRBV5-6 to TRBJ2-1; D might be TRBD1 (6 bases). The CDR3 contains 19 residues. V was shortened by 4 bases and J by 9 bases, with 32 bases between the two germline ends. Germline CDR1 and CDR2: SGHDT and YYEEEE. CDR3 sequence reads: CASSRAANIGGTGFSEQFF. CDR3 DNA: TGTGCCAGCAGCCGGGCAGCCAACATAGGTGGCACAGGGTTCAGTGAGCAGTTCTTC.

The rearrangement joins TRBV4-1 to TRBJ2-7, with TRBD2 matching 8 bases. After removal of 4 bases from V and 4 bases from J, the junction contained 12 bases not matched to a gene. In germline, CDR1 is MGHRA, CDR2 YSYEKL. The CDR3 totals 16 residues. CDR3 DNA sequence: TGCGCCAGCAGCCCACTAGCGGTCGAAAATGGGTACGAGCAGTACTTC. Its translation: CASSPLAVENGYEQYF.

The rearrangement links TRBV11-2 to TRBJ2-7; 9 nucleotides line up with TRBD1. Per the germline V gene, CDR1 is SGHAT and CDR2 is FQNNGV. The CDR3 loop spans 19 amino acids. V lost 0 bases to trimming and J lost 6 bases; unmatched junction nucleotides: 18. This CDR3 reads CASSLEIGFGQGLSSEQYF. The CDR3 DNA is TGTGCCAGCAGCTTAGAAATCGGCTTCGGACAGGGGCTCTCAAGCGAGCAGTACTTC.

The gene calls are TRBV5-1 and TRBJ2-1, with D tentatively TRBD1 or TRBD2 (5 bases each). Germline V gives CDR1 SGHRS, CDR2 YFSETQ. The CDR3 covers 15 residues. V was pared by 4 bases and J by 2 bases, with 13 bases between. The CDR3 region is CASSTGAEPYNEQFF. The CDR3 DNA is TGCGCCAGCAGCACCGGGGCCGAGCCCTACAATGAGCAGTTCTTC.

In this sample, this clone turned up once. The CDR3 DNA follows: TGTGCCAGCACCAGGGGGTTAGCGGGAGACCCCACAGATACGCAGTATTTT. Translating gives CASTRGLAGDPTDTQYF. This rearrangement joins TRBV7-6 to TRBJ2-3, with 9 nucleotides matching TRBD2. In germline, CDR1 is SGHVS, CDR2 FNYEAQ. Germline trimming cut 7 bases from V and 2 bases from J; bases unmatched to any gene: 13. The CDR3 length is 17 residues.